This paragraph covers one T cell receptor beta chain sequence. This clonotype was found a few times. No antigen is known for it. No much larger clone exists at a distance of one base, and base qualities are not known. V lost 2 bases and J lost 2 bases, and the count of bases not matched to a germline gene is 8. CDR1 is given as MNHEY and CDR2 as SVGEGT, both from the germline V gene. The CDR3 goes from the cysteine to the phenylalanine over 17 residues. Kept here is only the CDR3 DNA, which spans 51 bases and is read in frame from base 1. The source of the sample is a study of T cells in Graves' hyperthyroidism and ophthalmopathy (dated by TCRdb to the late 2010s). Context from the whole study: Peripheral blood samples were taken at initial diagnosis, before any treatment was given. To identify distinguishing TCR V-J signatures, a discovery cohort of roughly 100 patients was used, comprising roughly 45 with Graves' ophthalmopathy and under 60 with stable Graves' hyperthyroidism. After sampling, hyperthyroidism patients received methimazole starting at 30 mg daily, and ophthalmopathy patients received high-dose intravenous methylprednisolone. The roughly 99 discovery patients were divided at random into training and test sets in a 7:3 ratio. Thyroid tissue and blood T-cell repertoires from six Graves' hyperthyroidism patients were also compared in the study. Prospective prediction of ophthalmopathy was tested in an independent validation cohort of fewer than 20 hyperthyroidism patients and around 16 patients who later progressed to ophthalmopathy. The paper describes TCR Vbeta CDR3 sequencing of around 130 peripheral blood samples, made up of around 41 ophthalmopathy patients, 70 to 80 hyperthyroidism patients and roughly 17 progressor patients. General study outcomes and caveats: Most expanded thyroid clonotypes (frequency above 0.001) were also found in blood, which suggests that blood repertoires may mirror thyroid immune responses. In validation, progression to ophthalmopathy was predicted by the model with 70.59% sensitivity and approximately 78% specificity, a median of roughly 6.4 months before onset. No statistical method was used to set the sample size in advance, and investigators knew the group allocation. Ophthalmopathy was separated from stable hyperthyroidism by a 13 V-J signature model, with about 88% sensitivity and 81% to 83% specificity obtained in cross-validation and 80%/75% obtained in testing.

The TCR beta CDR3 regions were amplified from the RNA transcripts. A first-round RT-PCR of the TCR CDR3 used the HTBI primer set with the Qiagen OneStep RT-PCR kit. Libraries were constructed in a second round of multiplex PCR, after which size selection and purification were performed. Paired-end sequencing of the libraries was performed with 100 bp reads on an Illumina HiSeq2000. Per the authors' processing: SOAPnuke was used to process the raw data, throwing out any read that contained adapters or uncalled bases, had a mean Phred below 15, or lacked an exact constant-primer or identifier match. COPE v1.2.5 was used to merge high-quality paired reads, and clonotypes were defined as unique nucleotide sequences. MiTCR v1.1 was used to align clonotypes to the IMGT TRBV, TRBD and TRBJ reference segments. Only V-J combinations with frequency above 0.0001, covering 99% to 99.2% of repertoires, were analysed. A TCS score was defined as the ratio of F50 (clonal expansion) to E x V (chaos), with BLOSUM62-based TCRdist applied between CDR3 peptides within each V-J. Welch's t-statistics and random forest reduced roughly 500 V-J features to under 15, which were used in a naive Bayes classifier (R e1071). TCRdb reprocessing: public reads trimmed at Q25 with fastp, clones called with MiXCR, in-frame beta chains kept. Every entry covers one CDR3 protein and lists the most common genes and DNA from its rows. It is TCRdb's table, rather than the study itself, that gives the V and J calls and clone size. This sample has around 500,000 distinct CDR3 sequences in its table, and about 20% of those were observed once. The ten largest clones add up to about half of the sample.

Moderately to severely active disease, a Clinical Activity Score of at least 3, a NOSPECS grade of at least 4, and a duration under 3 months were present in ophthalmopathy patients. Patients with uncontrolled infections, other autoimmune diseases, pregnancy or lactation were excluded. Diagnoses were based on clinical symptoms, serum thyroxine and TRAb, thyroid ultrasound and orbital computed tomography. PBMCs were isolated from approximately 10 ml of fresh peripheral blood by Ficoll-Paque density gradient centrifugation. Trizol reagent was used to extract total RNA, and RNA quality was then checked on an Agilent 2100 Bioanalyzer.

The receptor was isolated from a woman in her 70s with Graves' ophthalmopathy. Sequencing was carried out using blood. The chain joins TRBV6-2 or TRBV6-3 to TRBJ2-2; 7 nucleotides in the junction match TRBD1. Here is the DNA: TGTGCCAGCAGTTACGTTCCGGGACAGATTAACACCGGGGAGCTGTTTTTT. It codes for CASSYVPGQINTGELFF.